This TCR beta chain was recovered during a study of OX40 agonist ivuxolimab in advanced cancers. For context, the study as a whole: Ivuxolimab was an agonistic, fully human IgG2 monoclonal antibody directed against OX40 (CD134), a costimulatory receptor. Intravenous ivuxolimab was administered to patients every 2 weeks at six dose levels: 0.01, 0.1, 0.3, 1.5, 3 and 10 mg/kg. Among the roughly 52 dose-escalation patients, roughly 20 had hepatocellular carcinoma, approximately 15 melanoma, 9 renal cell carcinoma and 9 head and neck cancer. The dose-escalation cohort was around 84% male with a mean age of roughly 60 years, ranging from roughly 20 to 80. Prior anti-PD-1, anti-PD-L1 or anti-CTLA-4 therapy was permitted, and checkpoint inhibitors had been received by roughly 42% of dose-escalation patients. Partial responses occurred in three dose-escalation patients, of whom one had hepatocellular carcinoma and two had cutaneous melanoma. Peripheral TCRbeta sequencing was intended to test whether TCR sequence diversity was altered and clonal T-cell expansion was caused by ivuxolimab. The paper covers the monotherapy dose-escalation part of the phase I ivuxolimab trial, which included N of about 50 patients.

Patients with autoimmune disease history or receiving systemic immunosuppression were excluded from the trial. In every dose cohort, peripheral blood was drawn for TCR sequencing at baseline, cycle 4 day 1, and cycle 7 day 1. Samples came from an open-label, multicenter, first-in-human phase I dose-escalation trial of ivuxolimab. Adults with locally advanced or metastatic melanoma, renal cell carcinoma, hepatocellular carcinoma or head and neck squamous cell carcinoma were enrolled in the trial. Before TCR sequencing, CD4+ and CD8+ T cells were separately sorted from peripheral blood. To sequence the TCRbeta CDR3 region, genomic DNA was isolated from the sorted cells. TCRbeta CDR3 regions were sequenced using the immunoSEQ Assay. Imported from immuneACCESS, the table was reduced by TCRdb to in-frame sequences with V and J called. These copies leave out some clones; in studies compared against another copy, an unresolved V gene accounts for under half, and the cause of the remainder is not known. This sample gives approximately 6,000 clones in total; 68% of them show up just once. The ten largest clones represent approximately 34% of the sample.

The germline ends are 9 bases apart after V is trimmed by 3 bases and J by 9 bases. The CDR3 measures 13 amino acids from cysteine to phenylalanine. Here the CDR3 DNA is all that survives: 39 bases in frame from base 1. In the germline V gene (reference sequence), CDR1 corresponds to MNHEY and CDR2 to SMNVEV. As regards this clone: Its antigen remains unidentified. Per-base qualities were not stored, and no clone one base away is much larger.

Here is what the overall study found, with its caveats: After ivuxolimab, CD8+ T cells had more expanded clones than CD4+ T cells on average. Low levels of normalized T-cell clonal expansion were also seen in some patients who did not respond. Clonal expansion of both CD4+ and CD8+ blood T cells was observed from baseline to week 6 at doses 0.1 to 3.0 mg/kg. Antigen specificity was not determined for the clonally expanded peripheral T cells. In partial responders in the 0.1-3.0 mg/kg groups, normalized peripheral clonal expansion was found to be among the lowest, especially among CD8+ T cells.

The clonotype originates from an adult with an advanced solid tumor such as melanoma, head and neck, liver or kidney cancer. The sequencing used CD4+ or CD8+ T cells sorted from blood, collected in a trial of the OX40 agonist ivuxolimab. Recombination joined TRBV27 with TRBJ1-6; no D segment can be confidently identified. The DNA reads as follows: TGTGCCAGCAGTTTGGGTTCGCTTTCACCCCTCCACTTT. The translation is CASSLGSLSPLHF.